The T cell receptor (beta chain) under discussion was sequenced for a study of shared clonotypes between healthy human individuals. Whole-study context: The study used three CD4 naive, three CD4 memory, two CD8 naive and one CD8 memory plate per donor.

This CDR3 spans 14 amino acids. The V gene's germline CDR1 is GTSNPN and CDR2 SVGIG (reference sequence). Deletions cut 3 bases from V and 4 bases from J, with 15 bases between. Study conclusions and caveats: The naive CD4 repertoires of a handful of donors were compared, and roughly 5% of clonotypes were shared. Non-shared clonotypes had lower generation probabilities than clonotypes shared by all four sorted-subset donors.

Sequencing used immunoSEQ multiplex PCR; TCRdb keeps in-frame clones, though not all of them. Among about 2 million clones listed, 85% to 95% were seen once. Naivety among CD8 cells was defined by CD45RO negativity and positive CCR7 selection, thereby excluding terminally differentiated effector memory CD45RA+ cells. This clone was observed once. The antigen remains undetermined. The sample was naive CD8+ T cells sorted from blood. The TCR sequence derives from a man younger than 35 in good health. V gene TRBV30 combines with J gene TRBJ1-1, with D possibly TRBD1 on 5 matching bases. The CDR3 nucleotides read TGTGCCTGGAGGGCCAGGACATCGGTCACTGAAGCTTTCTTT. Amino acid sequence: CAWRARTSVTEAFF.